This T cell receptor (beta chain) came from a study of cytomegalovirus exposure and HLA in healthy donors. The CDR3 covers 14 residues. V lost 10 bases, J lost 6 bases, and 13 bases stayed unmatched. Researchers ran the PCR with 60 Vbeta and 13 Jbeta primers. Original handling: In a later analysis, around 12 million of tens of millions of unique beta chains occurred in at least two donors. Measured with immunoSEQ multiplex PCR; TCRdb has only the in-frame clones, and not every one. The DNA was the basis for D and trimming; V, J and clone size are from that table. Found here are approximately 190,000 clones, approximately 87% of them singletons; the top ten hold around 1.4%.

Sequencing was done on a sample of PBMCs. V is TRBV23-1 and J is TRBJ1-2, with TRBD1 matching 8 bases. TRBV23-1 qualifies as an ORF whose function is uncertain. This receptor was obtained from a man aged 25 to 45 in good health and CMV-seronegative. CDR3 nucleotide sequence: TGCGCCACCGTAACCGGGGACAGGTCGAATGGCTACACCTTC. Translated, it gives CATVTGDRSNGYTF.